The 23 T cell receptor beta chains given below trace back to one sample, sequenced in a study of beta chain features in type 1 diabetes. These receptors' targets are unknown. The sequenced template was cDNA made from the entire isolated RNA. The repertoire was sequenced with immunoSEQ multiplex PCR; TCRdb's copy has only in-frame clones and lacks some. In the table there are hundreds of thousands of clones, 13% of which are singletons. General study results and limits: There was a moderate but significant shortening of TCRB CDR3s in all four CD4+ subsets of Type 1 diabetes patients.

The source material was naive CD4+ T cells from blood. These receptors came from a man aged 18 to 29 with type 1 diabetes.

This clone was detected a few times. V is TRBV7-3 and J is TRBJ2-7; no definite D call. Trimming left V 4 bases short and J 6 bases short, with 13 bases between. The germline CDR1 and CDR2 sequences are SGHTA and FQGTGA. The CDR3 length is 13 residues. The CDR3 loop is CASSYGPAGEQYF. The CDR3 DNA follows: TGTGCCAGCAGCTACGGGCCCGCCGGCGAGCAGTACTTC.

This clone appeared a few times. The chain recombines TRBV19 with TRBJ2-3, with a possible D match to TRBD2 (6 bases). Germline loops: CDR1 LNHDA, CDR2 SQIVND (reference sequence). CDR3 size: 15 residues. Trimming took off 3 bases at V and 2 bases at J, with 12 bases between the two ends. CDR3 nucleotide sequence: TGTGCCAGTAGTATCGGAGGGAAACCCACAGATACGCAGTATTTT. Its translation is CASSIGGKPTDTQYF.

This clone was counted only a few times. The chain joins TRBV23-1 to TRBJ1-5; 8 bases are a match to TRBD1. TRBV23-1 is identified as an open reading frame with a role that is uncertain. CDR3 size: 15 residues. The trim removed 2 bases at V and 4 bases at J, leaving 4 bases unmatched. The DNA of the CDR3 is TGCGCCAGCAGTCAACAAGACAGGGGTAATCAGCCCCAGCATTTT. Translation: CASSQQDRGNQPQHF.

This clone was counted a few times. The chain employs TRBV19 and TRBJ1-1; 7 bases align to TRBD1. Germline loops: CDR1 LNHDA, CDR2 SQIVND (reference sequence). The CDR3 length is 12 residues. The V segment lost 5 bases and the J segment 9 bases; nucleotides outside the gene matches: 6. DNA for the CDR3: TGTGCCAGTAGTTGGGACAGCGAAAAAGCTTTCTTT. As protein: CASSWDSEKAFF.

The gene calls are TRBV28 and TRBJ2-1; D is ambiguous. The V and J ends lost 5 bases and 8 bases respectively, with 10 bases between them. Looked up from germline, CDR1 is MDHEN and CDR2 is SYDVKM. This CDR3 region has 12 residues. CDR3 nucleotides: TGTGCCAGCAGTGACCGACCCGATGAGCAGTTCTTC. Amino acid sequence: CASSDRPDEQFF.

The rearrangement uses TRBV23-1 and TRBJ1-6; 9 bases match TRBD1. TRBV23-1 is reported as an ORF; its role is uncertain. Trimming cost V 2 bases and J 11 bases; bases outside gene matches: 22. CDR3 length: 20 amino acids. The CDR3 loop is CASSQPQKDRGVGGKTPLHF. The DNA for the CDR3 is TGCGCCAGCAGTCAACCGCAGAAGGACAGGGGAGTTGGTGGTAAAACACCCCTCCACTTT.

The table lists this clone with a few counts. CDR3 protein: CAIGPRAGELFF. In DNA, the CDR3 is TGTGCCATAGGACCTAGGGCCGGGGAGCTGTTTTTT. The chain is built from TRBV10-3 and TRBJ2-2; D not certain. Trimming left V 9 bases short and J 6 bases short, with 11 bases between. This CDR3 has 12 amino acids. Germline V gene lookup returns CDR1 ENHRY and CDR2 SYGVKD.

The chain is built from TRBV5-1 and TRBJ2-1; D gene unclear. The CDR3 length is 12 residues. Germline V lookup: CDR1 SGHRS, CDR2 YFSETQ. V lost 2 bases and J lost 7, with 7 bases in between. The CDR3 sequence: CASSFQGNEQFF. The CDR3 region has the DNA TGCGCCAGCAGCTTTCAAGGGAATGAGCAGTTCTTC.

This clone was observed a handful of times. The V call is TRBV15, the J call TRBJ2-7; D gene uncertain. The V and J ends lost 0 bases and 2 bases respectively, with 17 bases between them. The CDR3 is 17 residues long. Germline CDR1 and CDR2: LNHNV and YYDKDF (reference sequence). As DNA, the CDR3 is TGTGCCACCAGCAGAGATTTTGGCAGGAAGGGCGCCTACGAGCAGTACTTC. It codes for CATSRDFGRKGAYEQYF. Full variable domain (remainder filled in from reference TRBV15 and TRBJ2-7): DAMVIQNPRYQVTQFGKPVTLSCSQTLNHNVMYWYQQKSSQAPKLLFHYYDKDFNNEADTPDNFQSRRPNTSFCFLDIRSPGLGDTAMYLCATSRDFGRKGAYEQYFGPGTRLTVT.

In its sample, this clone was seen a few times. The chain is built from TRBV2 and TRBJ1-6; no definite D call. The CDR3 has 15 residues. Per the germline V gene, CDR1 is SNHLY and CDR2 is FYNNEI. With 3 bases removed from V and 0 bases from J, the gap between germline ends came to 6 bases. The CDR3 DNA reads TGTGCCAGCAGTGAGCAGAGCTCCTATAATTCACCCCTCCACTTT. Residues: CASSEQSSYNSPLHF. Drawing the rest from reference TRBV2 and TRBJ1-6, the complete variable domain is EPEVTQTPSHQVTQMGQEVILRCVPISNHLYFYWYRQILGQKVEFLVSFYNNEISEKSEIFDDQFSVERPDGSNFTLKIRSTKLEDSAMYFCASSEQSSYNSPLHFGNGTRLTVT.

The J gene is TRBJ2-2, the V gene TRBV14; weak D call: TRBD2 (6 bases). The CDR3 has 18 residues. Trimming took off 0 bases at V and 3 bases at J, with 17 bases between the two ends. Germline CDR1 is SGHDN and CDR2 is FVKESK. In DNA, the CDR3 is TGTGCCAGCAGCCAAGATGGGCTTTCGGGGGAGGACACCGGGGAGCTGTTTTTT. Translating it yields CASSQDGLSGEDTGELFF.

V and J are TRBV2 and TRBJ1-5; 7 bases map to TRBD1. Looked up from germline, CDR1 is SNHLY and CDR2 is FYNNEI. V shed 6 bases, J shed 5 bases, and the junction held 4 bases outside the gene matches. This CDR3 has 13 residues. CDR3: CASRTGIDQPQHF. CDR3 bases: TGTGCCAGCAGGACAGGGATCGATCAGCCCCAGCATTTT.

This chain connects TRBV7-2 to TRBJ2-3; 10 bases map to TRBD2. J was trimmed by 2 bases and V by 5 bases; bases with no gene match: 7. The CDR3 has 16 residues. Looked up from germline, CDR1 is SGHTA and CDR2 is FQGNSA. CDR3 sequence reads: CASSELAGAATDTQYF. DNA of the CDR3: TGTGCCAGCAGCGAGCTAGCGGGGGCCGCCACAGATACGCAGTATTTT.

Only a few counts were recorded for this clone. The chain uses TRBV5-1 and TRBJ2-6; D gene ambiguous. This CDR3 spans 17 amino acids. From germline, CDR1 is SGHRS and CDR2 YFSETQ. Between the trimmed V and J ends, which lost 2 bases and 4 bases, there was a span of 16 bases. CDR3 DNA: TGCGCCAGCAGCTTCCGAGTGTTATCGGCGGGGGCCAACGTCCTGACTTTC. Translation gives CASSFRVLSAGANVLTF. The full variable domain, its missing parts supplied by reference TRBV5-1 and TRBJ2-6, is KAGVTQTPRYLIKTRGQQVTLSCSPISGHRSVSWYQQTPGQGLQFLFEYFSETQRNKGNFPGRFSGRQFSNSRSEMNVSTLELGDSALYLCASSFRVLSAGANVLTFGAGSRLTVL.

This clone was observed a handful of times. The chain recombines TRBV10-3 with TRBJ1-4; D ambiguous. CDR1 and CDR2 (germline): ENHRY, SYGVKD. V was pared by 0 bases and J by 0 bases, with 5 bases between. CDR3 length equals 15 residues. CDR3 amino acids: CAISESDATNEKLFF. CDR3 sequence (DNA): TGTGCCATCAGTGAGTCCGATGCAACTAATGAAAAACTGTTTTTT.

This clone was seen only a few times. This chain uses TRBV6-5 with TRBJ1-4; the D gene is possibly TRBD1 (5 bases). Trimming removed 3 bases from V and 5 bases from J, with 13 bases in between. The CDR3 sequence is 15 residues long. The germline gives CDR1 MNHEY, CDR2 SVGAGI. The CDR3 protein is CASSYGGTLNEKLFF. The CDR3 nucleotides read TGTGCCAGCAGTTATGGCGGGACCCTGAATGAAAAACTGTTTTTT.

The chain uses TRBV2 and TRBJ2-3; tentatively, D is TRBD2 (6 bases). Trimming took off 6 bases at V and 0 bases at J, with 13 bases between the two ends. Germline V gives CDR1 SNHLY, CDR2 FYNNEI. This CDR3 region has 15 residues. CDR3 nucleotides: TGTGCCAGCAGGGTCGCCGGGACTAGCACAGATACGCAGTATTTT. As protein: CASRVAGTSTDTQYF.

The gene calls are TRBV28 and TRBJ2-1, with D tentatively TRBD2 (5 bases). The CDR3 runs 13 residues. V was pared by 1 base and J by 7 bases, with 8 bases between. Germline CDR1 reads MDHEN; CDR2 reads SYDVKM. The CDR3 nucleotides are TGTGCCAGCAGTTTATTGTGGGAGAATGAGCAGTTCTTC. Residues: CASSLLWENEQFF.

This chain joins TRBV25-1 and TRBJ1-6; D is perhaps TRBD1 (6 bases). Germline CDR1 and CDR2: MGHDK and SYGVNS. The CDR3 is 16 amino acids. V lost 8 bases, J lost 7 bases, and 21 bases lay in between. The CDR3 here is CASLEMGATPNSPLHF. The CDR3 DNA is TGTGCCAGCCTTGAGATGGGGGCCACCCCCAATTCACCCCTCCACTTT.

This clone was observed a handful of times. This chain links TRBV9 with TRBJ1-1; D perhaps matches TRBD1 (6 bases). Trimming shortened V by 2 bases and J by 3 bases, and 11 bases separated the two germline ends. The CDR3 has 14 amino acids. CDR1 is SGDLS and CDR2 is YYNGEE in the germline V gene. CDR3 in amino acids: CASSVIPGDTEAFF. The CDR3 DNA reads TGTGCCAGCAGCGTCATTCCAGGGGACACTGAAGCTTTCTTT.

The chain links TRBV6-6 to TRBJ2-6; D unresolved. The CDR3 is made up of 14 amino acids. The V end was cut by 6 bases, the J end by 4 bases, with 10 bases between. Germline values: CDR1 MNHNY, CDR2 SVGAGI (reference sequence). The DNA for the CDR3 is TGTGCCAGCAGGCCGGCCCGAGGGGCCAACGTCCTGACTTTC. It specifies CASRPARGANVLTF.

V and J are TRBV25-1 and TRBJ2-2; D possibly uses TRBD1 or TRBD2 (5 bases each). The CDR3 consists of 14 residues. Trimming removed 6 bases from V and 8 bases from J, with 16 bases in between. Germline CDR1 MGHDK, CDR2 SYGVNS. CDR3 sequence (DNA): TGTGCCAGCAGGGGGACGCCCGAGGTGGGGGAGCTGTTTTTT. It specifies CASRGTPEVGELFF.

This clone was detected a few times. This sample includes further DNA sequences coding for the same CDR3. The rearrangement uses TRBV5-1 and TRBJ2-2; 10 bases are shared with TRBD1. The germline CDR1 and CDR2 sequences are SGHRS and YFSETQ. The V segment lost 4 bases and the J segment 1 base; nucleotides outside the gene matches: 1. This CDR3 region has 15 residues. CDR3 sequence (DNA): TGCGCCAGCAGCAGGGACAGGGGGAACACCGGGGAGCTGTTTTTT. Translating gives CASSRDRGNTGELFF.